This TCR beta chain was retrieved from a study of cytomegalovirus exposure and HLA in healthy donors. Study-level results: It was reported that the classifier diagnosed cytomegalovirus status with high specificity and sensitivity in both the original and validation cohorts.

V shed 1 base and J 5 bases; nucleotides not matched to a gene: 9. Per the germline V gene, CDR1 is WNHNN and CDR2 is SYGVQD (reference sequence). The length of the CDR3 is 18 residues. Use of 60 Vbeta and 13 Jbeta primers characterized the PCR. This table comes from immunoSEQ multiplex PCR, and its TCRdb copy is limited to in-frame clones, with some not included. The sample includes approximately 150,000 clones, around 80% of them seen just once. This clone was detected only a few times. Its antigen is not known. Sequenced input: PBMCs. This clonotype originated in a woman aged 40 to 50 in good health and CMV-seronegative. The genes are TRBV10-1 and TRBJ2-2; 11 nucleotides match TRBD2. This chain's CDR3 is CASSELKLAGGQTGELFF. CDR3 DNA sequence: TGCGCCAGCAGTGAGTTAAAGCTAGCGGGAGGTCAAACCGGGGAGCTGTTTTTT.